The present T cell receptor (beta chain) was sequenced within a study of blood T cells in healthy people across ages. On this clonotype itself: Its antigen remains unknown.

Notes on the study in general: Long-lived and aged donors differed, with more naive CD4+ cells and higher diversity in the long-lived. Per million T cells, TCR beta diversity dropped about linearly as age rose.

The CDR3 totals 10 residues. V gave up 3 bases and J gave up 8 bases, with 7 bases separating them. Germline CDR1 is SQVTM and CDR2 is ANQGSEA. Then a second PCR, running about 7 to 11 cycles, was carried out with a sample-barcoded 5' primer and a J-beta primer mix. Through a template-switch adaptor with 12 random nucleotides, each cDNA molecule received a tag. Using its own MiXCR run on the 5' RACE reads, TCRdb lists one record per CDR3 protein. Found here are about a million distinct CDR3 sequences, under 50% of them singletons; the top ten hold 13%. The rearrangement links TRBV29-1 to TRBJ1-2; D remains unclear. Input material: blood. This clonotype was sampled from a man aged 30-40 years in good health. CDR3 sequence reads: CSVESSGYTF. The DNA of the CDR3 is TGCAGCGTTGAGTCGTCGGGCTACACCTTC.